The 19 T cell receptor beta chains reported below all come from one sample, sequenced in a study of Graves' ophthalmopathy and Graves' hyperthyroidism. Transcripts of RNA were the source for amplifying TCR beta CDR3 regions. Amplification began with first-round RT-PCR using HTBI primers, then second-round multiplex PCR was performed. Each CDR3 protein gets one entry after TCRdb re-called the multiplex PCR reads with MiXCR. The top ten clones hold roughly 6.9% of a sample with over 500,000 distinct CDR3 sequences, 20% to 25% of them seen once. The sequencing sample was made of peripheral blood. Receptors originate from a woman aged 18-29 years with stable Graves' hyperthyroidism. Some clones in this sample may be carry-over from other donors' samples.

This clonotype was counted at least ten times. This chain links TRBV27 with TRBJ1-1, with 8 bases aligning to TRBD1. The CDR3 consists of 14 residues. Germline V gene data show CDR1 as MNHEY and CDR2 as SMNVEV (reference sequence). Losses at the gene ends were 6 bases for V and 5 bases for J; bases not matched to a gene: 8. The CDR3 sequence is CASSDPRGRTEAFF. The CDR3 DNA reads as TGTGCCAGCAGCGACCCCAGGGGGCGGACTGAAGCTTTCTTT.

V usage is TRBV7-8 and J usage is TRBJ2-2, with 7 bases identical to TRBD1. The CDR3 is 16 amino acids. V shed 5 bases and J 6 bases; nucleotides not matched to a gene: 12. Germline CDR1 and CDR2: SGHVS and FQNEAQ. CDR3 sequence (DNA): TGTGCCAGCAGCGGTCTTCGACAGGGATCCCCCGGGGAGCTGTTTTTT. It codes for CASSGLRQGSPGELFF.

The J gene is TRBJ1-6, the V gene TRBV12-3 or TRBV12-4; 9 bases line up with TRBD1. There are 14 residues in the CDR3. Germline trimming cut 5 bases from V and 14 bases from J; bases unmatched to any gene: 10. CDR3 coding DNA: TGTGCCAGCAGTATAACAGGGGGCGATCGTTCCCTCCACTTT. Amino acid sequence: CASSITGGDRSLHF.

This clonotype was observed at least ten times. This chain connects TRBV7-2 to TRBJ1-5; 10 positions match TRBD1. There are 15 residues in the CDR3. Germline CDR1 SGHTA, CDR2 FQGNSA. The J segment lost 7 bases and the V segment lost 1 base, leaving 4 bases of the junction unmatched. In DNA, the CDR3 is TGTGCCAGCAGCTTAGAACGGACAGGGGGACAGCCCCAGCATTTT. Translating it yields CASSLERTGGQPQHF.

The rearrangement links TRBV12-3 or TRBV12-4 to TRBJ2-7; D is possibly TRBD1 or TRBD2 (5 bases each). The CDR3 extends over 14 amino acids. V was cut by 5 bases and J by 5 bases, with 16 bases left in between. CDR3 region: CASSPQLGAHEQYF. CDR3 DNA sequence: TGTGCCAGCAGTCCACAGCTCGGGGCGCACGAGCAGTACTTC.

This clonotype was recorded many times. The gene calls are TRBV12-5 and TRBJ2-7; D may be TRBD1 (6 bases). Germline V CDR1 and CDR2: LGHNT, FRNRAP. CDR3 length: 12 residues. Trimming shortened V by 4 bases and J by 4 bases, and 8 bases separated the two germline ends. CDR3 protein: CASGYREYEQYF. CDR3 sequence (DNA): TGTGCTAGTGGTTACAGGGAGTACGAGCAGTACTTC.

This clonotype was counted at least ten times. The chain recombines TRBV12-3 or TRBV12-4 with TRBJ1-5; possibly TRBD1 for D (6 bases). V dropped 1 base and J dropped 6 bases, with 16 bases sitting between them. The length of the CDR3 is 16 residues. CDR3 bases: TGTGCCAGCAGTTTAGGGGGCAGGGACATAATTCAGCCCCAGCATTTT. Amino acids: CASSLGGRDIIQPQHF.

Ten or more counts support this clonotype. V is TRBV28 and J is TRBJ2-7; D possibly matches TRBD1 or TRBD2 (6 bases each). The germline V gene has CDR1 MDHEN and CDR2 SYDVKM. Trimming removed 5 bases at V and 7 bases at J, with 18 bases between. This CDR3 is 14 amino acids long. The DNA for the CDR3 is TGTGCCAGCAGTCCTGCAGGGGTCCTAGCGGAGCAGTACTTC. It specifies CASSPAGVLAEQYF.

The table lists this clonotype with many counts. This sequence joins TRBV9 and TRBJ1-1; D not certain. V gave up 4 bases and J gave up 3 bases, with 16 bases separating them. CDR3 length equals 15 residues. The germline V gene encodes CDR1 SGDLS and CDR2 YYNGEE. The CDR3 region has the DNA TGTGCCAGCAGCCCTGACGGACTGGGGTACACTGAAGCTTTCTTT. Translation gives CASSPDGLGYTEAFF.

The chain links TRBV7-2 to TRBJ1-3; a possible D gene is TRBD1 (6 bases). Germline lookup yields CDR1 SGHTA and CDR2 FQGNSA. CDR3 size: 15 residues. Trimming pared 4 bases from V and 4 bases from J, leaving 14 bases between. CDR3 nucleotide sequence: TGTGCCAGCAGCTCAAATCCAGGGGCGGGAAACACCATATATTTT. Residues: CASSSNPGAGNTIYF. The variable domain in full, with the rest retrieved from reference TRBV7-2 and TRBJ1-3, is GAGVSQSPSNKVTEKGKDVELRCDPISGHTALYWYRQSLGQGLEFLIYFQGNSAPDKSGLPSDRFSAERTGGSVSTLTIQRTQQEDSAVYLCASSSNPGAGNTIYFGEGSWLTVV.

The chain links TRBV6-1 to TRBJ1-5; D gene uncertain. V was pared by 6 bases and J by 3 bases, with 9 bases between. Germline-derived CDR1 and CDR2 are MNHNS and SASEGT. CDR3 length: 13 amino acids. CDR3 sequence: CASSGFLNQPQHF. Written as DNA, the CDR3 is TGTGCCAGCAGCGGGTTTCTCAATCAGCCCCAGCATTTT.

This clonotype occurred many times. The genes are TRBV5-1 and TRBJ2-7; the D gene is possibly TRBD2 (5 bases). Trimming left V 4 bases short and J 6 bases short, with 11 bases between. This CDR3 has 12 residues. From germline, CDR1 is SGHRS and CDR2 YFSETQ. CDR3 DNA: TGCGCCAGCAGCCCGGACTTTTTCGAGCAGTACTTC. Residues: CASSPDFFEQYF.

The chain combines TRBV4-2 with TRBJ1-5; D uncertain. Germline V lookup: CDR1 LGHNA, CDR2 YNFKEQ. Trimming pared 3 bases from V and 0 bases from J, leaving 12 bases between. This CDR3 has 16 residues. CDR3 residues: CASSQRSEYSNQPQHF. The CDR3 DNA is TGTGCCAGCAGCCAGCGGTCAGAGTATAGCAATCAGCCCCAGCATTTT.

The chain is built from TRBV29-1 and TRBJ2-5; 11 nucleotides agree with TRBD2. The germline V gene has CDR1 SQVTM and CDR2 ANQGSEA. The CDR3 consists of 15 residues. V dropped 3 bases and J dropped 4; count of bases not matched to a gene: 7. CDR3 loop: CSVELAGGRRETQYF. The DNA of the CDR3 is TGCAGCGTTGAGCTAGCGGGGGGCCGGAGAGAGACCCAGTACTTC.

On this clonotype: Sequence at one end of the junction differs from germline and may be a read error. V is TRBV7-9 and J is TRBJ1-2; no clear D gene. CDR3 size: 14 residues. Germline V gene sequence: CDR1 SEHNR, CDR2 FQNEAQ (reference sequence). The CDR3 here is CAISFWTLVGGYTF. CDR3 coding DNA: TGTGCCATCAGCTTTTGGACCTTGGTGGGTGGCTACACCTTC.

This clonotype has a count of ten or more. This chain joins TRBV3-1 and TRBJ2-7; 10 nucleotides agree with TRBD1. The CDR3 extends over 15 amino acids. CDR1 and CDR2 (germline): LGHDT, YNNKEL (reference sequence). Trimming removed 1 base from V and 5 bases from J; junction bases left unmatched: 5. Written as DNA, the CDR3 is TGTGCCAGCAGCCAAGCAACCGGGACAGGGGACGAGCAGTACTTC. As protein: CASSQATGTGDEQYF.

This clonotype was detected many times. The rearrangement joins TRBV5-1 to TRBJ1-5, with 7 bases that match TRBD1. The V and J ends lost 4 bases and 4 bases, in that order; junction bases with no gene match: 5. CDR1 and CDR2 (germline): SGHRS, YFSETQ. The CDR3 sequence is 14 residues long. The CDR3 nucleotides read TGCGCCAGCAGCGGAGGACAGGCGAATCAGCCCCAGCATTTT. Protein: CASSGGQANQPQHF.

The table lists this clonotype with a few counts. The junction and the germline gene differ at one end; a read error may be behind it. V usage is TRBV28 and J usage is TRBJ2-5; TRBD2 is a possible D gene (5 bases). Per germline, CDR1 MDHEN and CDR2 SYDVKM. The CDR3 is 16 amino acids. The DNA of the CDR3 is TGTGCCAGCAGTTCCAGAGCACTAGGGTACCAAGAGACCCGGTACTTC. As protein: CASSSRALGYQETRYF.

As to this clonotype: It is likely a read error, because the conserved phenylalanine at the end of the CDR3 is missing. This rearrangement joins TRBV7-2 to TRBJ2-2; no definite D call. CDR3 length: 11 residues. V dropped 1 base and J dropped 8 bases, with 2 bases sitting between them. Germline CDR1 SGHTA, CDR2 FQGNSA. The CDR3 DNA reads TGTGCCAGCAGCTTAGTTGGGGAGCTGTTTTTG. Protein product: CASSLVGELFL.